The sequence of this TCR beta chain was determined in a study of T cells in localized non-small cell lung cancer. Generated by immunoSEQ multiplex PCR, the TCRdb table keeps only in-frame clones and is missing some. This sample has tens of thousands of clones; under 90% occur once, and the top ten carry about a fifth. This CDR3 spans 12 amino acids. CDR1 is MRHNA, CDR2 SNTAGT, per germline. V dropped 1 base and J dropped 9 bases, with 9 bases sitting between them. This sequence was found in a man aged 35-69 years with stage I squamous cell lung carcinoma. This specimen was peripheral blood, taken before any cancer treatment. The chain has TRBV6-4 and TRBJ1-2; D gene uncertain. CDR3: CASSDLYRRYTF. The CDR3 nucleotides are TGTGCCAGCAGTGACTTGTACAGACGCTACACCTTC.